The rows below give T cell receptor beta chains drawn from one sample of a study of T cell responses to AZD1222 COVID-19 vaccine. Produced via immunoSEQ multiplex PCR; TCRdb's table is partial and in-frame only. This sample has about 160,000 clones, with around 87% found just once. Source: peripheral blood, taken 28 days after the second AZD1222 dose. The receptors were sampled from an adult who received the AZD1222 COVID-19 vaccine. Both conserved end residues are part of each CDR3. The D gene is left open where the match is weak. Rows may omit the clone size; those that give it use once, few, many or a size class.

D gene	J gene	clone size	V gene	CDR3 protein	CDR3 DNA
NA	TRBJ1-1	NA	TRBV4-3	CASSQDIGGVHTEAFF	TGCGCCAGCAGCCAAGATATCGGTGGGGTACACACTGAAGCTTTCTTT
NA	TRBJ2-7	NA	TRBV6-5	CASRPQGRTYEQYF	TGTGCCAGCAGACCCCAGGGGCGAACCTACGAGCAGTACTTC
TRBD1	TRBJ2-1	NA	TRBV2	CASSEGTGREQFF	TGTGCCAGCAGTGAGGGGACAGGGCGGGAGCAGTTCTTC
NA	TRBJ1-2	NA	TRBV30	CAWSVRGSFQGGYTF	TGTGCCTGGAGTGTAAGAGGTAGTTTTCAGGGTGGCTACACCTTC
NA	TRBJ1-2	NA	TRBV3-1/TRBV3-2	CASSQSHGYTF	TGTGCCAGCAGCCAAAGTCATGGCTACACCTTC
NA	TRBJ2-1	NA	TRBV5-6	CASRPLDSKGNEQFF	TGTGCCAGCAGACCGCTAGACTCTAAGGGGAATGAGCAGTTCTTC
NA	TRBJ1-6	NA	TRBV9	CASSVALDRGTYSPLHF	TGTGCCAGCAGCGTAGCCCTGGACAGAGGGACCTATTCACCCCTCCACTTT
NA	TRBJ1-1	NA	TRBV3-1/TRBV3-2	CASRHLQNTEAFF	TGTGCCAGCAGGCACCTACAAAACACTGAAGCTTTCTTT
TRBD1	TRBJ1-1	once	TRBV20-1	CSASKGATEAFF	TGCAGTGCTAGTAAGGGGGCAACTGAAGCTTTCTTT
NA	TRBJ2-7	NA	TRBV7-9	CASNKDGKAQYF	TGTGCCAGCAACAAGGACGGGAAGGCGCAGTACTTC